This T cell receptor (beta chain) originates from a study of blood T cell repertoires in COVID-19. Background on the study: Sites in the United States, Italy and Spain provided acute and convalescent COVID-19 samples. T cells, B-cell-depleted T cells, or PBMCs supplied cDNA or gDNA.

CDR3 length equals 12 residues. V gave up 7 bases and J gave up 6 bases, with 14 bases separating them. CDR1 and CDR2 (germline): SGHRS, YFSETQ. Original processing notes: Scientists estimated how many nucleated cells there were by amplifying reference gene primers. Some clones are missing from TCRdb's copy, which holds only in-frame ones; the method was immunoSEQ multiplex PCR. That table furnishes V, J and clone size, whereas the DNA furnished D and trimming. The sample has roughly 340,000 clones, 80% to 90% seen once. The chain employs TRBV5-1 and TRBJ2-7; TRBD2 is a possible D gene (5 bases). The TCR sequence derives from a woman in her fifties or sixties with COVID-19, enrolled during active disease. Sequencing was performed on peripheral blood. The CDR3 region has the DNA TGCGCCAGCGGCGAAGGACTTCTCGAGCAGTACTTC. It translates to CASGEGLLEQYF.